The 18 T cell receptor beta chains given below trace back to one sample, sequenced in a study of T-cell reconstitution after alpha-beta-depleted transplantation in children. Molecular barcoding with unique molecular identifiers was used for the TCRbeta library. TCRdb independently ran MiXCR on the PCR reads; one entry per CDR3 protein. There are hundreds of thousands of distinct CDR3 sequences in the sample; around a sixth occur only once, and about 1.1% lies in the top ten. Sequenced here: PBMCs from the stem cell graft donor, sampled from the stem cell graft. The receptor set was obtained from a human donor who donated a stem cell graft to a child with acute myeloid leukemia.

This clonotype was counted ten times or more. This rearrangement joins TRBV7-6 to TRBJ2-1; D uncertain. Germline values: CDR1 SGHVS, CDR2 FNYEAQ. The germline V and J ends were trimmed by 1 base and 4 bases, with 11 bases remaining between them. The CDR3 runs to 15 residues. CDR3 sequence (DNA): TGTGCCAGCAGCTTAGAAGAGGTGCAGTACAATGAGCAGTTCTTC. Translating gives CASSLEEVQYNEQFF.

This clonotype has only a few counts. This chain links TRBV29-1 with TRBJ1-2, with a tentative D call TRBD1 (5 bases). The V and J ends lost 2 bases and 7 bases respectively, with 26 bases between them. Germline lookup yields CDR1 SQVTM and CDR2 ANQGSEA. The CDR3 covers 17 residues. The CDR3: CSVESGRVKEESFGYTF. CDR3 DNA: TGCAGCGTTGAAAGTGGCAGGGTAAAAGAGGAAAGCTTTGGCTACACCTTC. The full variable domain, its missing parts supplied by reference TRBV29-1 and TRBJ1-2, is SAVISQKPSRDICQRGTSLTIQCQVDSQVTMMFWYRQQPGQSLTLIATANQGSEATYESGFVIDKFPISRPNLTFSTLTVSNMSPEDSSIYLCSVESGRVKEESFGYTFGSGTRLTVV.

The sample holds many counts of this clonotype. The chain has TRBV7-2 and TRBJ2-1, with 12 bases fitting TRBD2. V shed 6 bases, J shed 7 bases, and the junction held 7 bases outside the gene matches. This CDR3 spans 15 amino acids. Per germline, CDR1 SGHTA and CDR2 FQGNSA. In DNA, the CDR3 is TGTGCCAGCAGGCGACTAGCGGGGGAGGCGAATGAGCAGTTCTTC. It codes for CASRRLAGEANEQFF.

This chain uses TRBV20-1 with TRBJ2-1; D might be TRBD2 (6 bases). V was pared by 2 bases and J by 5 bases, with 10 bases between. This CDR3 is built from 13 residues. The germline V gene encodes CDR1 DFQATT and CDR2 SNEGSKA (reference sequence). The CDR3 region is CSARLAPHNEQFF. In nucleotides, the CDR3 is TGCAGTGCTAGACTAGCGCCACACAATGAGCAGTTCTTC.

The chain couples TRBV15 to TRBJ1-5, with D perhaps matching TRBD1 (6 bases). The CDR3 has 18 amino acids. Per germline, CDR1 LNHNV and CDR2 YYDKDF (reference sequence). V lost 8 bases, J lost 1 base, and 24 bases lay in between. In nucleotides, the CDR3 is TGTGCCACCCGTTCCTATCCGAGGACAGCTGCGAGCAATCAGCCCCAGCATTTT. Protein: CATRSYPRTAASNQPQHF.

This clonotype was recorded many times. CDR3 sequence: CSVLEGRRTGELFF. The DNA of the CDR3 is TGCAGCGTCCTTGAGGGCAGAAGGACCGGGGAGCTGTTTTTT. The rearrangement uses TRBV29-1 and TRBJ2-2; perhaps TRBD2 as D (5 bases). Germline values: CDR1 SQVTM, CDR2 ANQGSEA. This CDR3 comprises 14 residues. With 6 bases removed from V and 5 bases from J, the gap between germline ends came to 16 bases.

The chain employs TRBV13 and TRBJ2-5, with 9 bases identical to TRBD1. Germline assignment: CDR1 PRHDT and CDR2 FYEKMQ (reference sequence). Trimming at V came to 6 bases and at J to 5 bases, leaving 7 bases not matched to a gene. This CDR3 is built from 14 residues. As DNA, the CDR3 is TGTGCCAGCAGTTTGACAGGGGGATCGGAGACCCAGTACTTC. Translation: CASSLTGGSETQYF.

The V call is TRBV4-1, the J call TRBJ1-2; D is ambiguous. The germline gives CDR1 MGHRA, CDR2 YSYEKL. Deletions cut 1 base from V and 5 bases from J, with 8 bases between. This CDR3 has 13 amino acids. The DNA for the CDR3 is TGCGCCAGCAGCCAAGCAAAAGGGTATGGCTACACCTTC. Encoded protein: CASSQAKGYGYTF.

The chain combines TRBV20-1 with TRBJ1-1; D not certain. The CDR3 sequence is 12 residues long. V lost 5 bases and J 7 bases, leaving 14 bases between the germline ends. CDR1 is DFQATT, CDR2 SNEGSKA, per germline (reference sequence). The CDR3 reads CSAEDTALEAFF. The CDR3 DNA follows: TGCAGTGCTGAAGACACCGCTCTTGAAGCTTTCTTT.

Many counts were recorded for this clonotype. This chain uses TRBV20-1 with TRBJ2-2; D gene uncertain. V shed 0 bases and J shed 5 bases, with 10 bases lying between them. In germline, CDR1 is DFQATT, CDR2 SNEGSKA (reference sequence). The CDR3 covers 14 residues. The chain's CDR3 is CSARDRVWTGELFF. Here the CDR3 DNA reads TGCAGTGCTAGAGATAGGGTTTGGACCGGGGAGCTGTTTTTT.

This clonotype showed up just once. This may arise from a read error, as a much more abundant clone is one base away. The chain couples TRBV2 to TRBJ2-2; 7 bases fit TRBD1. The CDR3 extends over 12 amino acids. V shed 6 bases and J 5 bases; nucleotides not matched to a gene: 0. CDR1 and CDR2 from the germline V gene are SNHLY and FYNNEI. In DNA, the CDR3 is TGTGCCAGCAGGGGACAGACCGGGGAGCTGTTTTTT. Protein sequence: CASRGQTGELFF.

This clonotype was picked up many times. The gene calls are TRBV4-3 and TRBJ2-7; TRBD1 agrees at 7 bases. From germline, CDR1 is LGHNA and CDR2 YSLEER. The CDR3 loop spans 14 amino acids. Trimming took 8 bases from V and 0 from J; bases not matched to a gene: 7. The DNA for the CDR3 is TGCGCCAGCTCTCCCGGGACAGACTCCTACGAGCAGTACTTC. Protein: CASSPGTDSYEQYF.

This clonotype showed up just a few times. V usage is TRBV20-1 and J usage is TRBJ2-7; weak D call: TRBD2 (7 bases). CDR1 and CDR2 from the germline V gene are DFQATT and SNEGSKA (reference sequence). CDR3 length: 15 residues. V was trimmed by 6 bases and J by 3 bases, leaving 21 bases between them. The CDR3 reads CSAREGGPRGYEQYV. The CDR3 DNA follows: TGCAGTGCGAGGGAGGGGGGGCCCAGGGGCTACGAGCAGTACGTC.

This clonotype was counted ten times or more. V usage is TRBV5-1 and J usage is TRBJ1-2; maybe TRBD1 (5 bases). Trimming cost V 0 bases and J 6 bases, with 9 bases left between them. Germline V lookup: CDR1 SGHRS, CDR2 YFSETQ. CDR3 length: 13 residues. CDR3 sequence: CASSLGSGHGYTF. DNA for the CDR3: TGCGCCAGCAGCTTGGGTTCAGGGCATGGCTACACCTTC. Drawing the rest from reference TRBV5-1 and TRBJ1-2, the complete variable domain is KAGVTQTPRYLIKTRGQQVTLSCSPISGHRSVSWYQQTPGQGLQFLFEYFSETQRNKGNFPGRFSGRQFSNSRSEMNVSTLELGDSALYLCASSLGSGHGYTFGSGTRLTVV.

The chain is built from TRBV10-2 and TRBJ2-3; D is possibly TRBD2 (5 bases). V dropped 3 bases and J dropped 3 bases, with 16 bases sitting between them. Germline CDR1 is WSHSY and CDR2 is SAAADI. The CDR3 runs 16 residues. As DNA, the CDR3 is TGCGCCAGCAGTGAACGAGTAGTATGGGAGACAGATACGCAGTATTTT. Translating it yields CASSERVVWETDTQYF.

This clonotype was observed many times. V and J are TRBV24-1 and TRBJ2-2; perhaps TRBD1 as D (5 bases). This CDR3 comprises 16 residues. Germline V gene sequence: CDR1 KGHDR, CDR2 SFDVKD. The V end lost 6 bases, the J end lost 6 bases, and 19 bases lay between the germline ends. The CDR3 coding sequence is TGTGCCACCAGTAGTGGACCAGGGATGTTATCCGGGGAGCTGTTTTTT. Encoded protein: CATSSGPGMLSGELFF.

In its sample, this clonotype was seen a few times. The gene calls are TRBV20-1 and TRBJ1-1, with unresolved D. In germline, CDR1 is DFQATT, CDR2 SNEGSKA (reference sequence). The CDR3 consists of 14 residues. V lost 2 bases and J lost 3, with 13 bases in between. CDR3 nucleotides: TGCAGTGCTAGATCCGGGTCGAGCTACACTGAAGCTTTCTTT. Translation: CSARSGSSYTEAFF.

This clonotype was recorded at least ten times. DNA for the CDR3: TGCAGTTTCCGGGCAGGGTATTTCTCTGGAAACACCATATATTTT. This gives the protein CSFRAGYFSGNTIYF. J is TRBJ1-3 and V is TRBV20-1, with a tentative D call TRBD1 (5 bases). This CDR3 is built from 15 residues. V was cut by 8 bases and J by 0 bases, with 17 bases left in between. Germline V gives CDR1 DFQATT, CDR2 SNEGSKA (reference sequence).